Each of the 31 T cell receptor beta chains below was sequenced from the same sample in a study of T cell responses to AZD1222 COVID-19 vaccine. Sequencing used immunoSEQ multiplex PCR; TCRdb keeps in-frame clones, though not all of them. The sample carries roughly 110,000 clones, approximately 83% recorded once. The sequencing here drew on peripheral blood, taken on day 0 of AZD1222 vaccination. These receptors were taken from an adult in good health.

This clone qualifies as medium-sized. V and J are TRBV7-6 and TRBJ2-7; D may be TRBD2 (5 bases). Per germline, CDR1 SGHVS and CDR2 FNYEAQ. The CDR3 loop spans 16 amino acids. V lost 0 bases to trimming and J lost 4 bases, with 16 bases between them. The CDR3 loop reads CASSLAVPGKGYEQYF. Written as DNA, the CDR3 is TGTGCCAGCAGCTTAGCGGTTCCGGGGAAGGGATACGAGCAGTACTTC.

Here the CDR3 reads CASSLLLSGEAFF. Written as DNA, the CDR3 is TGTGCCAGCAGCCTTCTCCTTTCGGGTGAAGCTTTCTTT. The chain employs TRBV9 and TRBJ1-1; D remains ambiguous. The V end lost 4 bases, the J end lost 7 bases, and 14 bases lay between the germline ends. Germline V gives CDR1 SGDLS, CDR2 YYNGEE. This CDR3 region has 13 residues.

The chain uses TRBV21-1 and TRBJ2-1. TRBV21-1 is marked as a pseudogene. This CDR3 contains 13 residues. CDR3 DNA sequence: TGTGCCAGCAGCAAATATTGCCCCAATGAGCAGTTCTTC. Its translation: CASSKYCPNEQFF.

This chain joins TRBV18 and TRBJ1-3, with D perhaps TRBD1 (5 bases). Between the trimmed V and J ends, which lost 1 base and 2 bases, there was a span of 15 bases. The CDR3 spans 17 residues. Germline loops: CDR1 KGHSH, CDR2 LQKENI. CDR3 sequence reads: CASSPRQGTWTGNTIYF. CDR3 in DNA: TGTGCCAGCTCACCACGGCAAGGGACTTGGACTGGAAACACCATATATTTT.

The genes are TRBV18 and TRBJ2-7; 7 bases line up with TRBD1. The CDR3 length is 18 residues. The V segment lost 0 bases and the J segment 4 bases; nucleotides outside the gene matches: 15. Germline V gene lookup returns CDR1 KGHSH and CDR2 LQKENI. The CDR3 bases are TGTGCCAGCTCACCACCCCTACTTGGTAGGGGGCCCAGATACGAGCAGTACTTC. It codes for CASSPPLLGRGPRYEQYF. Complete variable domain (other parts from reference TRBV18 and TRBJ2-7): NAGVMQNPRHLVRRRGQEARLRCSPMKGHSHVYWYRQLPEEGLKFMVYLQKENIIDESGMPKERFSAEFPKEGPSILRIQQVVRGDSAAYFCASSPPLLGRGPRYEQYFGPGTRLTVT.

J is TRBJ2-2 and V is TRBV7-9, with 9 bases lining up with TRBD1. Germline assignment: CDR1 SEHNR and CDR2 FQNEAQ (reference sequence). Germline trimming cut 5 bases from V and 1 base from J; bases unmatched to any gene: 5. The length of the CDR3 is 16 residues. The chain's CDR3 is CASSAPGQGNTGELFF. CDR3 DNA sequence: TGTGCCAGCAGCGCCCCGGGACAGGGGAACACCGGGGAGCTGTTTTTT.

The chain carries TRBV12-5 and TRBJ1-2; D gene ambiguous. Looked up from germline, CDR1 is LGHNT and CDR2 is FRNRAP. Trimming took off 5 bases at V and 8 bases at J, with 15 bases between the two ends. CDR3 length equals 13 residues. As DNA, the CDR3 is TGTGCTAGTGGTGCTGACCCCACGGGAGGCTACACCTTC. Its protein is CASGADPTGGYTF.

Comments on this clone: Other DNA sequences in this specimen translate into the identical CDR3. The chain employs TRBV2 and TRBJ1-1, with D maybe TRBD1 (5 bases). V dropped 4 bases and J dropped 2 bases, with 11 bases sitting between them. CDR1 is SNHLY and CDR2 is FYNNEI in the germline V gene. The CDR3 totals 14 residues. CDR3 sequence: CASSVRGRNTEAFF. The CDR3 DNA reads as TGTGCCAGCAGTGTTAGGGGTCGAAACACTGAAGCTTTCTTT.

The J gene is TRBJ2-1, the V gene TRBV5-1, with 8 nucleotides matching TRBD1. Trimming at V came to 1 base and at J to 5 bases, leaving 8 bases not matched to a gene. This CDR3 region has 16 residues. The germline V gene encodes CDR1 SGHRS and CDR2 YFSETQ. This CDR3 reads CASSLLPGGGDNEQFF. The CDR3 DNA reads TGCGCCAGCAGCTTGCTTCCAGGGGGCGGTGACAATGAGCAGTTCTTC.

The V gene is TRBV28, the J gene TRBJ1-5, with 9 bases aligning to TRBD1. Germline trimming cut 5 bases from V and 16 bases from J; bases unmatched to any gene: 15. Germline V lookup: CDR1 MDHEN, CDR2 SYDVKM. This CDR3 has 14 residues. The CDR3 loop reads CASSALGQGGGHHF. The CDR3 DNA reads as TGTGCCAGCAGTGCACTGGGACAGGGCGGGGGACATCATTTT.

V gene TRBV15 combines with J gene TRBJ1-1; D is undetermined. V was clipped by 1 base and J by 2 bases, with 5 bases between them. In germline, CDR1 is LNHNV, CDR2 YYDKDF (reference sequence). This CDR3 spans 13 amino acids. The CDR3 DNA is TGTGCCACCAGCAGAGGAATAAACACTGAAGCTTTCTTT. Protein: CATSRGINTEAFF.

The V gene is TRBV7-2, the J gene TRBJ2-5; TRBD1 agrees at 7 bases. Trimming at V came to 5 bases and at J to 5 bases, leaving 5 bases not matched to a gene. CDR3 size: 13 residues. The germline gives CDR1 SGHTA, CDR2 FQGNSA. DNA for the CDR3: TGTGCCAGCAGCCGACAGGGCGGGGAGACCCAGTACTTC. It translates to CASSRQGGETQYF. Supplemented by reference TRBV7-2 and TRBJ2-5, the full variable domain reads GAGVSQSPSNKVTEKGKDVELRCDPISGHTALYWYRQSLGQGLEFLIYFQGNSAPDKSGLPSDRFSAERTGGSVSTLTIQRTQQEDSAVYLCASSRQGGETQYFGPGTRLLVL.

As DNA, the CDR3 is TGTGCCAGCAGCTTTGAGATGAACACTGAAGCTTTCTTT. Its translation is CASSFEMNTEAFF. This chain connects TRBV7-3 to TRBJ1-1; D ambiguous. Trimming left V 3 bases short and J 0 bases short, with 5 bases between. The CDR3 spans 13 residues. The germline CDR1 and CDR2 sequences are SGHTA and FQGTGA. Full variable domain (missing parts from reference TRBV7-3 and TRBJ1-1): GAGVSQTPSNKVTEKGKYVELRCDPISGHTALYWYRQSLGQGPEFLIYFQGTGAADDSGLPNDRFFAVRPEGSVSTLKIQRTERGDSAVYLCASSFEMNTEAFFGQGTRLTVV.

The chain combines TRBV28 with TRBJ2-7, with D possibly being TRBD1 or TRBD2 (5 bases each). In germline, CDR1 is MDHEN, CDR2 SYDVKM. The CDR3 covers 16 residues. V was clipped by 3 bases and J by 5 bases, with 20 bases between them. Written as DNA, the CDR3 is TGTGCCAGCAGTTTTACCCCCGGGACCTGGGTTAACGAGCAGTACTTC. It translates to CASSFTPGTWVNEQYF.

The V and J genes are TRBV6-5 and TRBJ1-2; D is possibly TRBD1 (5 bases). The length of the CDR3 is 12 residues. Germline assignment: CDR1 MNHEY and CDR2 SVGAGI. V gave up 4 bases and J gave up 8 bases, with 11 bases separating them. The CDR3 loop reads CASSFYWGGYTF. Here the CDR3 DNA reads TGTGCCAGCAGTTTCTACTGGGGGGGCTACACCTTC.

The rearrangement joins TRBV25-1 to TRBJ2-1; 10 bases match TRBD1. The CDR3 is 13 residues long. CDR1 MGHDK and CDR2 SYGVNS come from the germline V gene. Trimming took 6 bases from V and 9 from J; bases not matched to a gene: 5. The chain's CDR3 is CASSGQGGGEQFF. CDR3 nucleotide sequence: TGTGCCAGCAGCGGACAGGGGGGCGGTGAGCAGTTCTTC. Combining the CDR3 with reference TRBV25-1 and TRBJ2-1 gives the whole variable domain EADIYQTPRYLVIGTGKKITLECSQTMGHDKMYWYQQDPGMELHLIHYSYGVNSTEKGDLSSESTVSRIRTEHFPLTLESARPSHTSQYLCASSGQGGGEQFFGPGTRLTVL.

A note on this clone: The DNA is omitted, as the CDR3 cannot be located on it reliably, and the CDR3 follows TCRdb's listing. The V and J genes are TRBV5-8 and TRBJ1-5. Germline lookup yields CDR1 SGHTS and CDR2 YDEGEE. The CDR3 is 14 residues long, ends included. The CDR3 protein is CASSLFGSGQPQHF.

The V gene is TRBV15, the J gene TRBJ1-2; TRBD1 aligns across 8 bases. This CDR3 is 14 amino acids long. In germline, CDR1 is LNHNV, CDR2 YYDKDF (reference sequence). J was trimmed by 4 bases and V by 5 bases; bases with no gene match: 6. DNA of the CDR3: TGTGCCACCAGCGCCGACAGGGGAGGCTATGGCTACACCTTC. The encoded protein is CATSADRGGYGYTF.

This rearrangement joins TRBV18 to TRBJ1-3; D might be TRBD1 (6 bases). The CDR3 consists of 14 residues. V was trimmed by 0 bases and J by 8 bases, leaving 11 bases between them. Per the germline V gene, CDR1 is KGHSH and CDR2 is LQKENI. CDR3 sequence: CASSPPAQGYTIYF. CDR3 DNA: TGTGCCAGCTCACCACCCGCGCAGGGGTACACCATATATTTT. Full variable domain (missing parts from reference TRBV18 and TRBJ1-3): NAGVMQNPRHLVRRRGQEARLRCSPMKGHSHVYWYRQLPEEGLKFMVYLQKENIIDESGMPKERFSAEFPKEGPSILRIQQVVRGDSAAYFCASSPPAQGYTIYFGEGSWLTVV.

This clone showed up just once. The V call is TRBV5-1, the J call TRBJ1-2; D not certain. CDR1 and CDR2 from the germline V gene are SGHRS and YFSETQ. The length of the CDR3 is 14 residues. V lost 0 bases, J lost 3 bases, and 9 bases lay in between. In nucleotides, the CDR3 is TGCGCCAGCAGCTTGGCGGTCAGCGACTATGGCTACACCTTC. This sequence encodes CASSLAVSDYGYTF.

This clone was found once. This chain's CDR3 is CASSPIYAANSGANVLTF. CDR3 nucleotides: TGTGCCAGCAGCCCAATCTATGCGGCCAACTCTGGGGCCAACGTCCTGACTTTC. This sequence joins TRBV9 and TRBJ2-6; D unclear. In germline, CDR1 is SGDLS, CDR2 YYNGEE. V lost 4 bases and J lost 0, with 17 bases in between. CDR3 length: 18 amino acids.

This clone was detected a few times. V usage is TRBV12-5 and J usage is TRBJ2-1; TRBD1 aligns across 10 bases. The CDR3 length is 15 residues. Germline assignment: CDR1 LGHNT and CDR2 FRNRAP. CDR3 in DNA: TGTGCCCCTAACCGGGACAGGGGACTTTACAATGAGCAGTTCTTC. Translating gives CAPNRDRGLYNEQFF. Drawing the rest from reference TRBV12-5 and TRBJ2-1, the complete variable domain is DARVTQTPRHKVTEMGQEVTMRCQPILGHNTVFWYRQTMMQGLELLAYFRNRAPLDDSGMPKDRFSAEMPDATLATLKIQPSEPRDSAVYFCAPNRDRGLYNEQFFGPGTRLTVL.

The gene calls are TRBV5-1 and TRBJ1-2, with TRBD1 matching 7 bases. The J segment lost 8 bases and the V segment lost 1 base, leaving 2 bases of the junction unmatched. Germline assignment: CDR1 SGHRS and CDR2 YFSETQ. This CDR3 spans 12 amino acids. The CDR3 sequence is CASSLTGAGYTF. The DNA for the CDR3 is TGCGCCAGCAGCTTGACAGGGGCCGGCTACACCTTC.

This clone has a single count. This chain joins TRBV19 and TRBJ2-6, with D perhaps matching TRBD2 (5 bases). CDR1 and CDR2 (germline): LNHDA, SQIVND (reference sequence). V was pared by 6 bases and J by 0 bases, with 12 bases between. This CDR3 has 16 amino acids. CDR3 nucleotide sequence: TGTGCCAGTAGAATTACGACTATCTCTGGGGCCAACGTCCTGACTTTC. Translated: CASRITTISGANVLTF.

A word on this clone: This sample includes further DNA sequences coding for the same CDR3. The chain carries TRBV9 and TRBJ2-3; D remains unclear. V was trimmed by 0 bases and J by 6 bases, leaving 8 bases between them. The CDR3 length is 13 residues. Germline V CDR1 and CDR2: SGDLS, YYNGEE. DNA for the CDR3: TGTGCCAGCAGCGTAGGGGTTGGGGATACGCAGTATTTT. This sequence encodes CASSVGVGDTQYF. The full variable domain, rest sourced from reference TRBV9 and TRBJ2-3, is DSGVTQTPKHLITATGQRVTLRCSPRSGDLSVYWYQQSLDQGLQFLIQYYNGEERAKGNILERFSAQQFPDLHSELNLSSLELGDSALYFCASSVGVGDTQYFGPGTRLTVL.

The chain joins TRBV28 to TRBJ1-5; D is ambiguous. Germline values: CDR1 MDHEN, CDR2 SYDVKM. The V end lost 7 bases, the J end lost 2 bases, and 9 bases lay between the germline ends. The CDR3 is 13 residues long. The CDR3 region has the DNA TGTGCCAGCAATTCAGGTGGCAATCAGCCCCAGCATTTT. It specifies CASNSGGNQPQHF.

The V call is TRBV7-2, the J call TRBJ2-7; possible D gene TRBD1, 5 bases. Trimming shortened V by 1 base and J by 6 bases, and 10 bases separated the two germline ends. Germline-derived CDR1 and CDR2 are SGHTA and FQGNSA. This CDR3 has 13 amino acids. The CDR3: CASSLEGRVEQYF. The CDR3 DNA sequence: TGTGCCAGCAGCTTAGAGGGCAGGGTCGAGCAGTACTTC.

The chain links TRBV18 to TRBJ2-6; no clear D gene. Trimming took 6 bases from V and 4 from J, leaving 16 bases between them. The CDR3 has 16 residues. Germline V CDR1 and CDR2: KGHSH, LQKENI. The CDR3 coding sequence is TGTGCCAGCTCGCGACTCTCAGGCTGGGGGGCCAACGTCCTGACTTTC. Its translation is CASSRLSGWGANVLTF.

In DNA, the CDR3 is TGTGCCAGCAGTCCCAGGTTGGGTGGCAGGCCATACTTC. Translated, it gives CASSPRLGGRPYF. V usage is TRBV11-2 and J usage is TRBJ2-7, with D uncertain. The CDR3 length is 13 residues. Germline-derived CDR1 and CDR2 are SGHAT and FQNNGV. V lost 6 bases and J 13 bases, leaving 22 bases between the germline ends.

The rearrangement links TRBV5-8 to TRBJ2-3; 7 nucleotides line up with TRBD2. The CDR3 has 15 amino acids. J was trimmed by 0 bases and V by 5 bases; bases with no gene match: 6. From germline, CDR1 is SGHTS and CDR2 YDEGEE. Written as DNA, the CDR3 is TGTGCCAGCAGTCCTGGCGGGGGAAGCACAGATACGCAGTATTTT. Translation gives CASSPGGGSTDTQYF.

This clone was counted a single time. The V call is TRBV7-2, the J call TRBJ2-5; 8 positions agree with TRBD2. There are 14 residues in the CDR3. With 1 base clipped from V and 3 bases from J, the junction kept 1 base outside the gene matches. Germline assignment: CDR1 SGHTA and CDR2 FQGNSA. CDR3 in amino acids: CASSLVSGKETQYF. The CDR3 DNA sequence: TGTGCCAGCAGCTTAGTTAGCGGGAAAGAGACCCAGTACTTC.